The 14 T cell receptor beta chains given below trace back to one sample, sequenced in a study of T cell responses to AZD1222 COVID-19 vaccine. Only in-frame clones appear in the TCRdb table, and some are missing; sequencing was by immunoSEQ multiplex PCR. The table records roughly 80,000 clones, about 92% of them present only once. The sequencing used peripheral blood, collected on day 0 of AZD1222 vaccination. These receptors originate from an adult in good health.

CDR3 sequence reads: CAISESSGRSEQFF. The CDR3 DNA sequence: TGTGCCATCAGTGAGTCGTCAGGGAGGTCTGAGCAGTTCTTC. V usage is TRBV10-3 and J usage is TRBJ2-1, with D possibly TRBD2 on 6 matching bases. V shed 0 bases and J shed 9 bases, with 12 bases lying between them. Germline CDR1 ENHRY, CDR2 SYGVKD. The CDR3 is made up of 14 amino acids.

In its sample, this clone was seen once. The genes are TRBV6-1 and TRBJ2-7, with D uncertain. CDR3 length: 13 residues. Trimming took off 3 bases at V and 2 bases at J, with 8 bases between the two ends. Germline lookup yields CDR1 MNHNS and CDR2 SASEGT. The CDR3 loop reads CASSDGRAYEQYF. CDR3 nucleotides: TGTGCCAGCAGTGATGGTCGCGCCTACGAGCAGTACTTC.

Written as DNA, the CDR3 is TGCGCCAGCAGTGAGCCGAAGTCCGAAGCTCTAGCGGGAGCTTGGCGGTTCCTCACAGATACGCAGTATTTT. Protein product: CASSEPKSEALAGAWRFLTDTQYF. J is TRBJ2-3 and V is TRBV10-1, with TRBD2 identical over 10 bases. This CDR3 is 24 amino acids long. The ends lost 2 bases at V and 2 bases at J; junction bases unmatched: 28. Germline V lookup: CDR1 WNHNN, CDR2 SYGVQD (reference sequence).

This sequence joins TRBV2 and TRBJ1-2; 7 nucleotides match TRBD1. The CDR3 totals 13 residues. After removal of 7 bases from V and 6 bases from J, the junction contained 8 bases not matched to a gene. CDR1 and CDR2 from the germline V gene are SNHLY and FYNNEI. The CDR3 DNA reads as TGTGCCAGCAACCGACAGGGATCGGATGGCTACACCTTC. Translated, it gives CASNRQGSDGYTF. The full variable domain, completed using reference TRBV2 and TRBJ1-2, is EPEVTQTPSHQVTQMGQEVILRCVPISNHLYFYWYRQILGQKVEFLVSFYNNEISEKSEIFDDQFSVERPDGSNFTLKIRSTKLEDSAMYFCASNRQGSDGYTFGSGTRLTVV.

The chain couples TRBV6-2 or TRBV6-3 to TRBJ2-2, with D possibly matching TRBD1 (6 bases). The CDR3 runs to 19 residues. The germline CDR1 and CDR2 sequences are MNHEY and SVGEGT. V was shortened by 0 bases and J by 0 bases, with 17 bases between the two germline ends. The CDR3 is CASSYSRRVQGPNTGELFF. The CDR3 DNA follows: TGTGCCAGCAGTTACTCCCGACGGGTACAGGGCCCGAACACCGGGGAGCTGTTTTTT.

This chain links TRBV12-3 or TRBV12-4 with TRBJ2-1, with D maybe TRBD2 (6 bases). The CDR3 is 12 residues long. Deletions cut 8 bases from V and 4 bases from J, with 9 bases between. The CDR3 reads CASGSGYNEQFF. CDR3 DNA sequence: TGTGCCAGCGGGAGCGGGTACAATGAGCAGTTCTTC.

In its sample, this clone was seen a few times. V gene TRBV5-1 combines with J gene TRBJ1-3, with D tentatively TRBD1 (5 bases). V lost 4 bases and J 4 bases, leaving 12 bases between the germline ends. Germline V gene lookup returns CDR1 SGHRS and CDR2 YFSETQ. CDR3 length: 14 amino acids. CDR3 loop: CASSPGFSGNTIYF. CDR3 bases: TGCGCCAGCAGCCCAGGGTTCTCAGGAAACACCATATATTTT.

This chain joins TRBV19 and TRBJ2-5; TRBD2 matches 8 bases. V lost 7 bases to trimming and J lost 5 bases; unmatched junction nucleotides: 15. The CDR3 has 16 amino acids. CDR1 and CDR2 from the germline V gene are LNHDA and SQIVND (reference sequence). The CDR3 here is CASTLSGGRAWETQYF. Here the CDR3 DNA reads TGTGCCAGTACCCTCTCGGGGGGGCGTGCTTGGGAGACCCAGTACTTC.

V gene TRBV5-5 combines with J gene TRBJ1-5; D is unclear. CDR1 is SGHKS, CDR2 YYEKEE, per germline (reference sequence). The CDR3 runs 14 residues. V shed 4 bases and J shed 10 bases, with 18 bases lying between them. Here the CDR3 reads CASSTDGVGRPQHF. In DNA form, the CDR3 reads TGTGCCAGCAGCACGGACGGGGTGGGGAGACCCCAGCATTTT.

The genes are TRBV12-5 and TRBJ2-5, with D unresolved. Trimming removed 3 bases at V and 5 bases at J, with 13 bases between. CDR1 and CDR2 from the germline V gene are LGHNT and FRNRAP. This CDR3 region has 14 residues. The CDR3 protein is CASGLGPTAETQYF. In nucleotides, the CDR3 is TGTGCTAGTGGTTTAGGCCCGACGGCGGAGACCCAGTACTTC.

The chain couples TRBV5-5 to TRBJ1-4; no clear D gene. Per the germline V gene, CDR1 is SGHKS and CDR2 is YYEKEE (reference sequence). V lost 2 bases, J lost 0 bases, and 11 bases lay in between. The CDR3 runs to 16 residues. The DNA of the CDR3 is TGTGCCAGCAGCTTACGGGTAACTGCAACTAATGAAAAACTGTTTTTT. Translated: CASSLRVTATNEKLFF.

The rearrangement joins TRBV6-5 to TRBJ2-3; D may be TRBD1 (6 bases). The germline V and J ends were trimmed by 6 bases and 4 bases, with 14 bases remaining between them. The germline CDR1 and CDR2 sequences are MNHEY and SVGAGI. This CDR3 is 14 amino acids long. DNA for the CDR3: TGTGCCAGCAGACTCCATAGACAGGCAGATACGCAGTATTTT. It specifies CASRLHRQADTQYF.

This chain connects TRBV19 to TRBJ2-7; 7 bases are shared with TRBD1. This CDR3 is built from 14 residues. J lost 0 bases, V lost 6 bases, and 5 bases had no gene match. CDR1 is LNHDA, CDR2 SQIVND, per germline (reference sequence). The DNA of the CDR3 is TGTGCCAGTAGAGAAGGGACAGACTCCTACGAGCAGTACTTC. This translates into CASREGTDSYEQYF.

The chain carries TRBV3-1 (or the pseudogene TRBV3-2) and TRBJ1-2; maybe TRBD1 (5 bases). V dropped 3 bases and J dropped 6 bases, with 11 bases sitting between them. Looked up from germline, CDR1 is LGHDT and CDR2 is YNNKEL (reference sequence). CDR3 length: 13 amino acids. DNA of the CDR3: TGTGCCAGCAGCCACGGGACGGTCAATGGCTACACCTTC. This translates into CASSHGTVNGYTF.